These 28 T cell receptor beta chains were sequenced from one sample in a study of CD8 T cells in Susac syndrome. Random hexamers were used to reverse transcribe the RNA input (about 0.5 to 1 ug). TCRdb passed the immunoSEQ multiplex PCR reads through MiXCR, listing each CDR3 protein once. The data hold about 240,000 distinct CDR3 sequences, with almost 97% observed a single time. Source material: CD4+ T cells from PBMCs. These receptors were collected from a human donor with Susac syndrome.

This chain uses TRBV7-3 with TRBJ2-3; 9 bases agree with TRBD2. The CDR3 is 16 amino acids. The J segment lost 5 bases and the V segment lost 4 bases, leaving 10 bases of the junction unmatched. The germline gives CDR1 SGHTA, CDR2 FQGTGA. CDR3 protein: CASSSTPAGGGDTQYF. The CDR3 DNA is TGTGCCAGCAGCTCCACCCCAGCGGGAGGTGGAGATACGCAGTATTTT.

The rearrangement uses TRBV20-1 and TRBJ2-1; 7 bases line up with TRBD2. This CDR3 spans 15 amino acids. V was clipped by 2 bases and J by 4 bases; unmatched bases: 8. Germline lookup yields CDR1 DFQATT and CDR2 SNEGSKA (reference sequence). CDR3 in DNA: TGCAGTGCTAGAAGTCGTATCGGGAGGTACAATGAGCAGTTCTTC. It encodes CSARSRIGRYNEQFF.

The chain couples TRBV30 to TRBJ1-1, with TRBD1 matching 7 bases. Germline loops: CDR1 GTSNPN, CDR2 SVGIG (reference sequence). The CDR3 has 13 residues. V was pared by 3 bases and J by 3 bases, with 4 bases of the junction left unmatched. CDR3: CAWRKTGDTEAFF. The DNA of the CDR3 is TGTGCCTGGAGGAAAACAGGGGACACTGAAGCTTTCTTT.

This clonotype is a singleton in its sample. J is TRBJ2-1 and V is TRBV20-1; D gene unclear. Trimming removed 2 bases from V and 0 bases from J, with 17 bases in between. Germline V gene sequence: CDR1 DFQATT, CDR2 SNEGSKA (reference sequence). The CDR3 runs to 17 residues. The CDR3 nucleotides read TGCAGTGCTAGATACTACGTTGGCTCCCTCTCCTACAATGAGCAGTTCTTC. Encoded protein: CSARYYVGSLSYNEQFF.

The chain links TRBV20-1 to TRBJ1-3; maybe TRBD1 (6 bases). V was cut by 6 bases and J by 2 bases, with 14 bases left in between. The CDR3 is 14 amino acids. Germline V gene lookup returns CDR1 DFQATT and CDR2 SNEGSKA (reference sequence). The CDR3 sequence is CSARHRDTGNTIYF. The CDR3 nucleotides are TGCAGTGCGCGACACAGGGATACTGGAAACACCATATATTTT.

The chain uses TRBV5-1 and TRBJ2-5; D is unresolved. The CDR3 sequence is 13 residues long. Trimming removed 0 bases from V and 5 bases from J, with 8 bases in between. The V gene's germline CDR1 is SGHRS and CDR2 YFSETQ. DNA of the CDR3: TGCGCCAGCAGCTTGGACCCAGCGGAGACCCAGTACTTC. It encodes CASSLDPAETQYF.

The J gene is TRBJ2-1, the V gene TRBV28; 7 nucleotides align to TRBD2. The CDR3 runs 16 residues. Germline-derived CDR1 and CDR2 are MDHEN and SYDVKM. The ends lost 8 bases at V and 0 bases at J; junction bases unmatched: 10. The chain's CDR3 is CASRKGRTSSYNEQFF. The CDR3 bases are TGTGCCAGCCGAAAGGGGCGGACTAGCTCCTACAATGAGCAGTTCTTC. The variable domain in full, completed from reference TRBV28 and TRBJ2-1, reads DVKVTQSSRYLVKRTGEKVFLECVQDMDHENMFWYRQDPGLGLRLIYFSYDVKMKEKGDIPEGYSVSREKKERFSLILESASTNQTSMYLCASRKGRTSSYNEQFFGPGTRLTVL.

This chain connects TRBV6-5 to TRBJ2-3; TRBD2 aligns across 11 bases. The germline V gene encodes CDR1 MNHEY and CDR2 SVGAGI. After removal of 2 bases from V and 0 bases from J, the junction contained 13 bases not matched to a gene. The CDR3 has 20 residues. The CDR3 loop reads CASSYSGFGLAGGSTDTQYF. The CDR3 DNA reads as TGTGCCAGCAGTTACAGCGGATTCGGGCTAGCGGGAGGCAGCACAGATACGCAGTATTTT.

The chain uses TRBV30 and TRBJ2-5; D ambiguous. The CDR3 covers 12 residues. V lost 2 bases and J lost 2, with 6 bases in between. Germline V CDR1 and CDR2: GTSNPN, SVGIG (reference sequence). As DNA, the CDR3 is TGTGCCTGGAGTATGTATCAAGAGACCCAGTACTTC. Translated: CAWSMYQETQYF.

In DNA form, the CDR3 reads TGTGCCAGCAACTCCTACCCCGGTGAGGGCCTCTACGAGCAGTACTTC. Protein sequence: CASNSYPGEGLYEQYF. V usage is TRBV6-2 or TRBV6-3 and J usage is TRBJ2-7; D might be TRBD2 (5 bases). CDR1 and CDR2 from the germline V gene are MNHEY and SVGEGT. Trimming removed 7 bases at V and 3 bases at J, with 22 bases between. This CDR3 region has 16 residues.

This clonotype appeared a single time. The CDR3 DNA sequence: TGTGCCAGCAGCGGCCCTAGCGGGAAAAGTGAGCAGTTCTTC. It codes for CASSGPSGKSEQFF. This chain joins TRBV9 and TRBJ2-1; 9 nucleotides align to TRBD2. From germline, CDR1 is SGDLS and CDR2 YYNGEE. The V gene end was trimmed by 3 bases and the J gene end by 9 bases; junction bases not matched to a gene: 7. This CDR3 is 14 amino acids long.

V and J are TRBV25-1 and TRBJ2-5; D ambiguous. V gave up 5 bases and J gave up 4 bases, with 8 bases separating them. Per germline, CDR1 MGHDK and CDR2 SYGVNS. The CDR3 covers 12 residues. The CDR3 loop reads CASSSGAETQYF. The CDR3 DNA sequence: TGTGCCAGCAGTTCAGGAGCAGAGACCCAGTACTTC.

The rearrangement uses TRBV29-1 and TRBJ2-7; D is unclear. The V gene lost 1 base and the J gene lost 3 bases, with 13 bases spanning the gap. CDR1 and CDR2 from the germline V gene are SQVTM and ANQGSEA. The CDR3 has 14 amino acids. The CDR3 spells CSVEAPGSFYEQYF. As DNA, the CDR3 is TGCAGCGTTGAAGCACCCGGCAGCTTCTACGAGCAGTACTTC.

J is TRBJ2-5 and V is TRBV15, with unresolved D. Germline assignment: CDR1 LNHNV and CDR2 YYDKDF (reference sequence). This CDR3 spans 12 amino acids. Trimming removed 4 bases at V and 4 bases at J, with 7 bases between. The CDR3 spells CATSTSRETQYF. The CDR3 DNA reads as TGTGCCACCAGCACATCGAGAGAGACCCAGTACTTC.

The chain combines TRBV6-9 with TRBJ2-6; D unresolved. The V gene lost 2 bases and the J gene lost 0 bases, with 11 bases spanning the gap. Germline V gene data show CDR1 as MNHGY and CDR2 as SVAAGI. The CDR3 has 17 residues. The CDR3 DNA sequence: TGTGCCAGCAGTTATCGGACGCCATGCTCTGGGGCCAACGTCCTGACTTTC. Translation gives CASSYRTPCSGANVLTF.

The V and J genes are TRBV30 and TRBJ2-1; 8 bases match TRBD2. J lost 9 bases, V lost 4 bases, and 11 bases had no gene match. This CDR3 has 14 residues. Per germline, CDR1 GTSNPN and CDR2 SVGIG (reference sequence). Written as DNA, the CDR3 is TGTGCCTGGAACGGAGGTAGCGGGATCGGTGAGCAGTTCTTC. Residues: CAWNGGSGIGEQFF.

This rearrangement joins TRBV29-1 to TRBJ1-1; maybe TRBD1 (5 bases). V was cut by 1 base and J by 1 base, with 13 bases left in between. The CDR3 totals 15 residues. Germline V gene data show CDR1 as SQVTM and CDR2 as ANQGSEA. CDR3 loop: CSVEVFGGGNTEAFF. CDR3 DNA sequence: TGCAGCGTTGAAGTCTTTGGTGGGGGGAACACTGAAGCTTTCTTT. Together with reference TRBV29-1 and TRBJ1-1, the CDR3 gives the full variable domain: SAVISQKPSRDICQRGTSLTIQCQVDSQVTMMFWYRQQPGQSLTLIATANQGSEATYESGFVIDKFPISRPNLTFSTLTVSNMSPEDSSIYLCSVEVFGGGNTEAFFGQGTRLTVV.

The chain recombines TRBV18 with TRBJ2-7; D may be TRBD1 (6 bases). The CDR3 is made up of 14 amino acids. CDR1 is KGHSH and CDR2 is LQKENI in the germline V gene. Trimming took off 3 bases at V and 2 bases at J, with 11 bases between the two ends. The CDR3 region has the DNA TGTGCCAGCTCACCGCCGGGACACACCTACGAGCAGTACTTC. As protein: CASSPPGHTYEQYF.

This clonotype was seen just once. The chain has TRBV7-2 and TRBJ2-1, with 14 positions matching TRBD2. V trimming: 4 bases; J trimming: 10 bases; junction bases outside the gene matches: 6. Germline assignment: CDR1 SGHTA and CDR2 FQGNSA. There are 15 residues in the CDR3. The CDR3 loop reads CASSWGLAGAEEQFF. The CDR3 bases are TGTGCCAGCAGCTGGGGACTAGCGGGAGCAGAGGAGCAGTTCTTC.

The rearrangement joins TRBV24-1 to TRBJ2-7; 8 bases line up with TRBD2. Germline V CDR1 and CDR2: KGHDR, SFDVKD. CDR3 length: 16 amino acids. Trimming cost V 2 bases and J 4 bases; bases outside gene matches: 9. The CDR3 loop reads CATSDSKAGARYEQYF. The CDR3 region has the DNA TGTGCCACCAGTGATTCCAAAGCGGGGGCCAGATACGAGCAGTACTTC.

DNA for the CDR3: TGTGCCAGCAGGTTTTCTACAGGGTGGGACGCTGAAGCTTTCTTT. Translated, it gives CASRFSTGWDAEAFF. The chain has TRBV12-3 or TRBV12-4 and TRBJ1-1; weak D call: TRBD1 (6 bases). V was clipped by 6 bases and J by 6 bases, with 20 bases between them. The CDR3 length is 15 residues.

This chain uses TRBV7-2 with TRBJ2-1, with 7 positions matching TRBD2. The ends lost 1 base at V and 8 bases at J; junction bases unmatched: 11. The CDR3 extends over 16 amino acids. The germline gives CDR1 SGHTA, CDR2 FQGNSA. This CDR3 is CASSLDRLAAGDEQFF. The CDR3 DNA reads as TGTGCCAGCAGCTTAGATCGTCTAGCGGCTGGCGATGAGCAGTTCTTC.

There are a few counts of this clonotype. This chain uses TRBV29-1 with TRBJ1-2; possible D gene TRBD1, 6 bases. V was shortened by 6 bases and J by 11 bases, with 19 bases between the two germline ends. Germline V CDR1 and CDR2: SQVTM, ANQGSEA. The CDR3 consists of 12 residues. This chain's CDR3 is CSVAEQGYGYTF. In DNA, the CDR3 is TGCAGCGTCGCGGAACAGGGCTACGGTTACACCTTC.

The J gene is TRBJ2-7, the V gene TRBV28; TRBD1 is a possible D gene (5 bases). The CDR3 has 15 residues. Germline V gene sequence: CDR1 MDHEN, CDR2 SYDVKM. Trimming took off 6 bases at V and 2 bases at J, with 17 bases between the two ends. For the CDR3, the DNA is TGTGCCAGCAGCTCCCATGGGGCAGGAGCCTACGAGCAGTACTTC. Translation: CASSSHGAGAYEQYF.

The chain couples TRBV30 to TRBJ1-2; D remains unclear. The CDR3 covers 12 residues. The V gene lost 5 bases and the J gene lost 10 bases, with 17 bases spanning the gap. Germline CDR1 reads GTSNPN; CDR2 reads SVGIG (reference sequence). This chain's CDR3 is CAWSGRREAYTF. The CDR3 DNA sequence: TGTGCCTGGTCCGGTAGGCGGGAGGCCTACACCTTC.

In its sample, this clonotype was seen once. The chain joins TRBV20-1 to TRBJ1-5; TRBD1 might be the D (6 bases). Germline values: CDR1 DFQATT, CDR2 SNEGSKA (reference sequence). The CDR3 sequence is 14 residues long. V lost 5 bases, J lost 5 bases, and 16 bases lay in between. The CDR3 region is CSARIGSGDQPQHF. The CDR3 nucleotides are TGCAGTGCTCGGATAGGATCAGGGGATCAGCCCCAGCATTTT.

This sequence joins TRBV28 and TRBJ2-5; 7 bases match TRBD1. V was clipped by 7 bases and J by 1 base; unmatched bases: 6. The CDR3 loop spans 14 amino acids. The V gene's germline CDR1 is MDHEN and CDR2 SYDVKM. The CDR3: CASTITGAQETQYF. The CDR3 nucleotides read TGTGCCAGCACCATAACAGGGGCCCAAGAGACCCAGTACTTC.

The chain uses TRBV29-1 and TRBJ2-3; 9 nucleotides align to TRBD1. The length of the CDR3 is 14 residues. V was pared by 4 bases and J by 1 base, with 3 bases of the junction left unmatched. CDR1 and CDR2 (germline): SQVTM, ANQGSEA. In DNA form, the CDR3 reads TGCAGCGTTGGAAGGACAGGGGGCACAGATACGCAGTATTTT. Translated: CSVGRTGGTDTQYF.